The 24 T cell receptor beta chains below come from one sample, sequenced in a study of human T cells and chemical hapten exposure. TCRdb passed the RACE reads through MiXCR, listing each CDR3 protein once. The data contain roughly 380,000 distinct CDR3 sequences, less than 6.5% of them singletons. Time point denoted: pre-sensitization, week 0. The treatment was: therapeutic diphenylcyclopropenone sensitization with weekly scalp DPC. Sample: whole blood, taken in connection with sensitization to the hapten diphenylcyclopropenone (DPC). These receptor sequences come from a woman aged 45 to 65 with alopecia areata. Some clones in this sample may be carry-over from other donors' samples.

This clonotype was detected many times. The chain combines TRBV12-3 or TRBV12-4 with TRBJ2-4; no clear D. The CDR3 length is 13 residues. V gave up 3 bases and J gave up 4 bases, with 7 bases separating them. The CDR3 DNA follows: TGTGCCAGCAGTTTGGGCGGTAAAAACATTCAGTACTTC. Amino acid sequence: CASSLGGKNIQYF.

This clonotype was counted only a few times. J is TRBJ2-7 and V is TRBV6-6; 8 nucleotides match TRBD1. J lost 4 bases, V lost 6 bases, and 17 bases had no gene match. This CDR3 spans 17 amino acids. Germline CDR1 reads MNHNY; CDR2 reads SVGAGI (reference sequence). In DNA form, the CDR3 reads TGTGCCAGCAGCTTGTCTGACGGGACAGGTGTTTATTACGAGCAGTACTTC. Its translation is CASSLSDGTGVYYEQYF.

This clonotype was seen a handful of times. The chain carries TRBV18 and TRBJ1-5; tentative D call: TRBD1 (6 bases). V lost 6 bases and J 7 bases, leaving 22 bases between the germline ends. CDR1 KGHSH and CDR2 LQKENI come from the germline V gene. This CDR3 spans 16 amino acids. The CDR3: CASSLPNRAAGQPQHF. The CDR3 region has the DNA TGTGCCAGCTCCCTCCCAAACAGGGCCGCCGGGCAGCCCCAGCATTTT.

This clonotype was detected only a few times. V usage is TRBV7-2 and J usage is TRBJ1-3; D is possibly TRBD1 (5 bases). Looked up from germline, CDR1 is SGHTA and CDR2 is FQGNSA. Trimming removed 0 bases from V and 3 bases from J, with 12 bases in between. The CDR3 contains 16 residues. The CDR3 sequence is CASSLAGRGNGNTIYF. The CDR3 DNA reads as TGTGCCAGCAGCTTAGCGGGGCGGGGAAATGGAAACACCATATATTTT. The variable domain in full, with the rest retrieved from reference TRBV7-2 and TRBJ1-3, is GAGVSQSPSNKVTEKGKDVELRCDPISGHTALYWYRQSLGQGLEFLIYFQGNSAPDKSGLPSDRFSAERTGGSVSTLTIQRTQQEDSAVYLCASSLAGRGNGNTIYFGEGSWLTVV.

This chain connects TRBV20-1 to TRBJ1-5; maybe TRBD1 (5 bases). Germline CDR1 reads DFQATT; CDR2 reads SNEGSKA (reference sequence). The CDR3 loop spans 15 amino acids. V was cut by 5 bases and J by 2 bases, with 16 bases left in between. The CDR3 region has the DNA TGCAGTGCTTTAGGTGGGCAGGGTGGCAATCAGCCCCAGCATTTT. As protein: CSALGGQGGNQPQHF.

This clonotype has at least ten counts. The rearrangement joins TRBV10-3 to TRBJ2-6; TRBD2 matches at 13 bases. The germline CDR1 and CDR2 sequences are ENHRY and SYGVKD. CDR3 length: 19 residues. V was clipped by 3 bases and J by 1 base; unmatched bases: 6. In DNA form, the CDR3 reads TGTGCCATCAGTGATTACGGGACTAGCGGGAATTCTGGGGCCAACGTCCTGACTTTC. Encoded protein: CAISDYGTSGNSGANVLTF.

Only a few counts were recorded for this clonotype. The chain employs TRBV28 and TRBJ1-1, with a possible D match to TRBD1 (5 bases). The germline V and J ends were trimmed by 4 bases and 4 bases, with 16 bases remaining between them. Looked up from germline, CDR1 is MDHEN and CDR2 is SYDVKM. The CDR3 has 15 residues. This CDR3 is CASSSPGGVGTEAFF. Written as DNA, the CDR3 is TGTGCCAGCAGTTCCCCGGGGGGGGTTGGCACTGAAGCTTTCTTT. Full variable domain (rest looked up from reference TRBV28 and TRBJ1-1): DVKVTQSSRYLVKRTGEKVFLECVQDMDHENMFWYRQDPGLGLRLIYFSYDVKMKEKGDIPEGYSVSREKKERFSLILESASTNQTSMYLCASSSPGGVGTEAFFGQGTRLTVV.

At least ten counts were recorded for this clonotype. The genes are TRBV6-1 and TRBJ1-1; 9 bases agree with TRBD1. The V segment lost 7 bases and the J segment 11 bases; nucleotides outside the gene matches: 14. Germline V CDR1 and CDR2: MNHNS, SASEGT. CDR3 length: 14 residues. CDR3 nucleotides: TGTGCCAGCATACCGGACAGGGGAGGAATGAGGGCTTTCTTT. It codes for CASIPDRGGMRAFF.

This clonotype was seen at least ten times. The rearrangement uses TRBV5-1 and TRBJ2-3, with D tentatively TRBD1 or TRBD2 (5 bases each). The CDR3 has 15 amino acids. Germline values: CDR1 SGHRS, CDR2 YFSETQ. V was shortened by 4 bases and J by 0 bases, with 12 bases between the two germline ends. CDR3 sequence: CASSARGQSTDTQYF. The CDR3 nucleotides are TGCGCCAGCAGCGCTCGGGGCCAAAGCACAGATACGCAGTATTTT.

In its sample, this clonotype was seen many times. V is TRBV27 and J is TRBJ2-3; D perhaps matches TRBD2 (5 bases). Germline V gene sequence: CDR1 MNHEY, CDR2 SMNVEV (reference sequence). Trimming took 4 bases from V and 1 from J, leaving 18 bases between them. The CDR3 is 17 amino acids. CDR3 loop: CASSSTSTSKGTDTQYF. The CDR3 coding sequence is TGTGCCAGCAGTTCAACCTCTACTAGTAAGGGCACAGATACGCAGTATTTT.

Remarks on this clonotype: One base away lies a much larger clone, so this may be a sequencing read error. The chain combines TRBV11-2 with TRBJ2-5, with no clear D. The CDR3 is 15 residues long. The ends were cut back, 0 bases at V and 7 bases at J, with 15 bases in the middle. The germline V gene has CDR1 SGHAT and CDR2 FQNNGV. CDR3: CASSLESGSHWTQYF. The CDR3, as DNA: TGTGCCAGCAGCTTAGAATCCGGGTCCCACTGGACCCAGTACTTC.

This clonotype was counted only a few times. The V call is TRBV20-1, the J call TRBJ1-4, with 10 bases fitting TRBD1. J gave up 0 bases and V 5 bases, and 9 bases lay outside the gene matches. This CDR3 is 17 amino acids long. Germline V lookup: CDR1 DFQATT, CDR2 SNEGSKA (reference sequence). DNA for the CDR3: TGCAGTGCTCCTAGGGGACAGGGGATTGCAACTAATGAAAAACTGTTTTTT. This encodes CSAPRGQGIATNEKLFF.

The sample holds many counts of this clonotype. The CDR3 sequence is CSVDPDRRGPYGYTF. The CDR3 bases are TGCAGCGTGGACCCCGACCGCAGGGGGCCCTATGGCTACACCTTC. The genes are TRBV29-1 and TRBJ1-2, with TRBD1 matching 8 bases. The junction had 13 bases not matched to a gene; V was cut back by 6 bases and J by 4 bases. CDR3 length equals 15 residues. Germline V gene sequence: CDR1 SQVTM, CDR2 ANQGSEA. Using reference TRBV29-1 and TRBJ1-2 for the parts outside the CDR3, the full variable domain is SAVISQKPSRDICQRGTSLTIQCQVDSQVTMMFWYRQQPGQSLTLIATANQGSEATYESGFVIDKFPISRPNLTFSTLTVSNMSPEDSSIYLCSVDPDRRGPYGYTFGSGTRLTVV.

This clonotype was observed at least ten times. The V and J genes are TRBV6-6 and TRBJ1-2; D is unresolved. This CDR3 comprises 9 residues. Per germline, CDR1 MNHNY and CDR2 SVGAGI (reference sequence). V was pared by 2 bases and J by 12 bases, with 4 bases between. The CDR3 spells CASSYPDTF. The CDR3 DNA is TGTGCCAGCAGTTACCCCGACACCTTC.

There are many counts of this clonotype. The CDR3 reads CASSSEDGRTDTQYF. Here the CDR3 DNA reads TGTGCCAGCAGCTCCGAGGACGGACGCACAGATACGCAGTATTTT. This chain uses TRBV7-8 with TRBJ2-3, with D unclear. Trimming took off 4 bases at V and 1 base at J, with 12 bases between the two ends. This CDR3 is 15 amino acids long. Germline CDR1 and CDR2: SGHVS and FQNEAQ. Variable domain in full (rest from reference TRBV7-8 and TRBJ2-3): GAGVSQSPRYKVAKRGQDVALRCDPISGHVSLFWYQQALGQGPEFLTYFQNEAQLDKSGLPSDRFFAERPEGSVSTLKIQRTQQEDSAVYLCASSSEDGRTDTQYFGPGTRLTVL.

There are many counts of this clonotype. This chain joins TRBV11-1 and TRBJ1-1; D is perhaps TRBD1 (5 bases). The CDR3 consists of 14 residues. Between the trimmed V and J ends, which lost 0 bases and 7 bases, there was a span of 12 bases. Germline CDR1 reads SGHAT; CDR2 reads FQDESV (reference sequence). CDR3 amino acids: CASSLAYQGGEAFF. CDR3 DNA: TGTGCCAGCAGCTTAGCCTACCAGGGCGGTGAAGCTTTCTTT.

This clonotype came up a few times. This rearrangement joins TRBV24-1 to TRBJ1-2; 8 bases match TRBD1. Germline-derived CDR1 and CDR2 are KGHDR and SFDVKD. This CDR3 spans 15 amino acids. The junction had 5 bases not matched to a gene; V was cut back by 3 bases and J by 3 bases. The DNA of the CDR3 is TGTGCCACCAGTGATCCGGACAGGGAATACTATGGCTACACCTTC. Its translation is CATSDPDREYYGYTF.

This clonotype showed up many times. The J gene is TRBJ2-3, the V gene TRBV12-3 or TRBV12-4, with D maybe TRBD1 (12 bases). The length of the CDR3 is 22 residues. V was clipped by 6 bases and J by 1 base, with 35 bases between them. The CDR3 region has the DNA TGTGCCAGCAGGTTCCGGGACAGGGGGCTACTAGCGGGAGTGAGCGGCACAGATACGCAGTATTTT. Its translation: CASRFRDRGLLAGVSGTDTQYF.

In this sample, this clonotype turned up many times. The J gene is TRBJ2-7, the V gene TRBV12-3 or TRBV12-4; TRBD2 matches at 9 bases. Trimming took 5 bases from V and 4 from J; bases not matched to a gene: 15. The CDR3 covers 17 residues. The CDR3 region has the DNA TGTGCCAGCAGTCCTCCAAGATCCGGGACTAGCAGTTACGAGCAGTACTTC. It specifies CASSPPRSGTSSYEQYF.

The table lists this clonotype with many counts. The V call is TRBV5-6, the J call TRBJ1-4, with TRBD1 identical over 7 bases. In germline, CDR1 is SGHDT, CDR2 YYEEEE. V lost 3 bases, J lost 8 bases, and 7 bases stayed unmatched. The CDR3 is 14 residues long. The CDR3 reads CASSWRQGGEKLFF. The DNA for the CDR3 is TGTGCCAGCAGCTGGAGACAGGGAGGGGAAAAACTGTTTTTT.

The chain has TRBV6-5 and TRBJ2-1, with a weak D call TRBD1 (5 bases). The CDR3 is 15 amino acids. Germline values: CDR1 MNHEY, CDR2 SVGAGI. Trimming left V 5 bases short and J 0 bases short, with 11 bases between. CDR3 in amino acids: CASSKGVSSYNEQFF. As DNA, the CDR3 is TGTGCCAGCAGTAAAGGGGTGAGCTCCTACAATGAGCAGTTCTTC.

This clonotype was observed many times. This rearrangement joins TRBV28 to TRBJ1-2; D unresolved. V was shortened by 1 base and J by 4 bases, with 7 bases between the two germline ends. Germline CDR1 reads MDHEN; CDR2 reads SYDVKM. The CDR3 has 13 amino acids. CDR3 protein: CASSLSERYGYTF. The DNA for the CDR3 is TGTGCCAGCAGTTTATCTGAGCGCTATGGCTACACCTTC.

The chain combines TRBV29-1 with TRBJ2-5; 12 bases are shared with TRBD2. With V trimmed by 3 bases and J by 1 base, 3 bases remained unmatched. Germline CDR1 and CDR2: SQVTM and ANQGSEA. The CDR3 loop spans 15 amino acids. The CDR3 here is CSVDPSGRAQETQYF. In DNA, the CDR3 is TGCAGCGTTGATCCTAGCGGGAGGGCCCAAGAGACCCAGTACTTC.

In this sample, this clonotype turned up many times. The J gene is TRBJ2-4, the V gene TRBV20-1, with 16 bases lining up with TRBD2. Trimming cost V 1 base and J 9 bases; bases outside gene matches: 12. The germline gives CDR1 DFQATT, CDR2 SNEGSKA (reference sequence). The CDR3 covers 18 residues. The DNA for the CDR3 is TGCAGTGCTAGAGCCGGGACTAGCGGGAGGGCCTCGGCGGGCATTCAGTACTTC. It codes for CSARAGTSGRASAGIQYF.